A single sample gave rise to the 20 T cell receptor beta chains below, sequenced in a study of T cell repertoires in cytomegalovirus infection (dated by TCRdb to between 2017 and 2020). In light of the paper, this sample's treatment or condition label describes: in vitro stimulation with specific CMV peptide epitopes to enrich CMV-specific T cells. Their recognized antigens are unknown. TCRdb names Illumina HiSeq 1500 as the instrument used. Starting from the raw public reads, TCRdb applied fastp trimming at Q25, assembled clones with MiXCR and retained in-frame beta chains. Rows are unified per CDR3 protein, each entry keeping the most common DNA and genes. The sample table records some 590,000 distinct CDR3 sequences; 35% to 50% of these occur just once. About 46% of the sample goes to the ten largest clones. The sample in question was cultured PBMCs, obtained from culture after CMV antigen stimulation. Receptors originate from a human donor in good health (CMV status not recorded). Some clones in this sample may be carry-over from other donors' samples.

The gene calls are TRBV5-5 and TRBJ2-5; TRBD1 matches 10 bases. The CDR3 contains 16 residues. Germline V lookup: CDR1 SGHKS, CDR2 YYEKEE (reference sequence). V shed 0 bases, J shed 5 bases, and the junction held 7 bases outside the gene matches. The DNA of the CDR3 is TGTGCCAGCAGCTTGGGGGGACAGGGGAGGACGGAGACCCAGTACTTC. This codes for CASSLGGQGRTETQYF.

The chain has TRBV11-1 and TRBJ1-1; perhaps TRBD1 as D (6 bases). With 3 bases removed from V and 6 bases from J, the gap between germline ends came to 11 bases. The CDR3 length is 13 residues. Germline CDR1 SGHAT, CDR2 FQDESV (reference sequence). CDR3 loop: CASSFEAGAEAFF. CDR3 nucleotides: TGTGCCAGCAGCTTTGAGGCAGGGGCTGAAGCTTTCTTT.

This clonotype showed up just a few times. The chain joins TRBV7-9 to TRBJ1-4, with TRBD1 matching 7 bases. The germline CDR1 and CDR2 sequences are SEHNR and FQNEAQ (reference sequence). CDR3 length: 14 amino acids. V gave up 4 bases and J gave up 4 bases; unmatched junction bases: 3. The CDR3 DNA reads TGTGCCAGCAGCTGGACAGGCGATAATGAAAAACTGTTTTTT. This translates into CASSWTGDNEKLFF.

The rearrangement joins TRBV2 to TRBJ2-3; tentative D call: TRBD1 (5 bases). The germline CDR1 and CDR2 sequences are SNHLY and FYNNEI. CDR3 length: 14 amino acids. V was shortened by 10 bases and J by 0 bases, with 14 bases between the two germline ends. The CDR3 DNA follows: TGTGCCACAGGTGGGGCACCTAGCACAGATACGCAGTATTTT. Amino acids: CATGGAPSTDTQYF. The full variable domain, rest sourced from reference TRBV2 and TRBJ2-3, is EPEVTQTPSHQVTQMGQEVILRCVPISNHLYFYWYRQILGQKVEFLVSFYNNEISEKSEIFDDQFSVERPDGSNFTLKIRSTKLEDSAMYFCATGGAPSTDTQYFGPGTRLTVL.

This rearrangement joins TRBV20-1 to TRBJ2-7; D gene ambiguous. The CDR3 runs to 14 residues. Germline loops: CDR1 DFQATT, CDR2 SNEGSKA (reference sequence). Deletions cut 4 bases from V and 0 bases from J, with 13 bases between. The CDR3 sequence: CSAKTTQVSYEQYF. DNA for the CDR3: TGCAGTGCTAAAACCACTCAGGTCTCCTACGAGCAGTACTTC.

J is TRBJ2-3 and V is TRBV5-1; the D is unclear. The CDR3 is 17 residues long. Germline CDR1 is SGHRS and CDR2 is YFSETQ. V was cut by 5 bases and J by 0 bases, with 19 bases left in between. The CDR3 nucleotides read TGCGCCAGCAGTAGCCCCGTTGGGCATGGGAGCACAGATACGCAGTATTTT. It codes for CASSSPVGHGSTDTQYF.

This clonotype was counted only a few times. The chain employs TRBV15 and TRBJ2-5; the match to TRBD2 covers 8 bases. Trimming took 0 bases from V and 3 from J; bases not matched to a gene: 3. The CDR3 is 15 residues long. In germline, CDR1 is LNHNV, CDR2 YYDKDF (reference sequence). CDR3 sequence: CATSRDRLAKETQYF. CDR3 DNA sequence: TGTGCCACCAGCAGAGATAGACTAGCGAAAGAGACCCAGTACTTC.

This chain connects TRBV11-2 to TRBJ2-7, with 7 bases matching TRBD1. The V segment lost 2 bases and the J segment 4 bases; nucleotides outside the gene matches: 14. CDR1 is SGHAT and CDR2 is FQNNGV in the germline V gene. The CDR3 spans 17 residues. As DNA, the CDR3 is TGTGCCAGCAGCTTATCCACATCGAGGACAGGTCCGTACGAGCAGTACTTC. Encoded protein: CASSLSTSRTGPYEQYF. Full variable domain (rest looked up from reference TRBV11-2 and TRBJ2-7): EAGVAQSPRYKIIEKRQSVAFWCNPISGHATLYWYQQILGQGPKLLIQFQNNGVVDDSQLPKDRFSAERLKGVDSTLKIQPAKLEDSAVYLCASSLSTSRTGPYEQYFGPGTRLTVT.

The J gene is TRBJ2-1, the V gene TRBV12-5; perhaps TRBD1 as D (6 bases). CDR3 length: 15 amino acids. The germline V gene has CDR1 LGHNT and CDR2 FRNRAP. Trimming pared 1 base from V and 5 bases from J, leaving 12 bases between. The CDR3 sequence: CASGLDWGRHNEQFF. In nucleotides, the CDR3 is TGTGCTAGTGGTTTGGACTGGGGGCGGCACAATGAGCAGTTCTTC.

The V call is TRBV20-1, the J call TRBJ2-1; the match to TRBD2 covers 10 bases. With 0 bases clipped from V and 6 bases from J, the junction kept 8 bases outside the gene matches. CDR1 DFQATT and CDR2 SNEGSKA come from the germline V gene (reference sequence). The CDR3 has 16 residues. In nucleotides, the CDR3 is TGCAGTGCTAGAGATCTCGGGGTAGCGGGAGGCAATGAGCAGTTCTTC. Translated, it gives CSARDLGVAGGNEQFF.

The chain couples TRBV7-4 to TRBJ2-5; 8 nucleotides line up with TRBD1. V was pared by 5 bases and J by 0 bases, with 11 bases of the junction left unmatched. The CDR3 consists of 17 residues. In germline, CDR1 is SGHVT, CDR2 SQSDAQ. Written as DNA, the CDR3 is TGTGCCAGCAGCCAAAAGATCAGGACAGGGAACCAAGAGACCCAGTACTTC. This codes for CASSQKIRTGNQETQYF.

This clonotype turned up a few times. The gene calls are TRBV29-1 and TRBJ1-2; maybe TRBD1 (5 bases). The CDR3 is 12 residues long. V dropped 5 bases and J dropped 6 bases, with 13 bases sitting between them. Germline-derived CDR1 and CDR2 are SQVTM and ANQGSEA. The CDR3 bases are TGCAGCGTTTTCGGGACTGCGGATGGCTACACCTTC. It codes for CSVFGTADGYTF. The variable domain in full, with the rest retrieved from reference TRBV29-1 and TRBJ1-2, is SAVISQKPSRDICQRGTSLTIQCQVDSQVTMMFWYRQQPGQSLTLIATANQGSEATYESGFVIDKFPISRPNLTFSTLTVSNMSPEDSSIYLCSVFGTADGYTFGSGTRLTVV.

Ten or more counts support this clonotype. V and J are TRBV12-3 or TRBV12-4 and TRBJ2-7; TRBD1 matches at 7 bases. The junction had 5 bases not matched to a gene; V was cut back by 6 bases and J by 3 bases. The CDR3 has 13 amino acids. CDR3 loop: CASSRNRGYEQYF. For the CDR3, the DNA is TGTGCCAGCAGCCGGAACAGGGGCTACGAGCAGTACTTC.

The V and J genes are TRBV2 and TRBJ1-5; D is uncertain. The CDR3 has 14 residues. Per the germline V gene, CDR1 is SNHLY and CDR2 is FYNNEI. Trimming cost V 4 bases and J 4 bases, with 11 bases left between them. In DNA form, the CDR3 reads TGTGCCAGCAGTGGGCACAGAACAAATCAGCCCCAGCATTTT. This translates into CASSGHRTNQPQHF.

This clonotype occurred once. In DNA form, the CDR3 reads TGTGCCAGCAGCCATTCTCCGGGACAGGGAAAATACGAGCAGTACTTC. Amino acid sequence: CASSHSPGQGKYEQYF. V usage is TRBV14 and J usage is TRBJ2-7; 9 bases match TRBD1. This CDR3 contains 16 residues. CDR1 is SGHDN and CDR2 is FVKESK in the germline V gene. V shed 3 bases and J 4 bases; nucleotides not matched to a gene: 10. The full variable domain, in which reference TRBV14 and TRBJ2-7 provide the parts outside the CDR3, is EAGVTQFPSHSVIEKGQTVTLRCDPISGHDNLYWYRRVMGKEIKFLLHFVKESKQDESGMPNNRFLAERTGGTYSTLKVQPAELEDSGVYFCASSHSPGQGKYEQYFGPGTRLTVT.

This rearrangement joins TRBV7-2 to TRBJ2-3, with D perhaps matching TRBD1 (5 bases). V was cut by 8 bases and J by 4 bases, with 19 bases left in between. There are 15 residues in the CDR3. Germline-derived CDR1 and CDR2 are SGHTA and FQGNSA. The CDR3: CASRPGYTGPDTQYF. The CDR3 coding sequence is TGTGCCAGCCGACCCGGGTACACAGGACCAGATACGCAGTATTTT.

The sample holds a few counts of this clonotype. J is TRBJ2-2 and V is TRBV10-3, with a possible D match to TRBD2 (6 bases). Germline-derived CDR1 and CDR2 are ENHRY and SYGVKD. Trimming shortened V by 6 bases and J by 6 bases, and 11 bases separated the two germline ends. The CDR3 totals 13 residues. The CDR3 here is CAISPAGSGELFF. In DNA, the CDR3 is TGTGCCATCAGCCCCGCGGGGTCCGGGGAGCTGTTTTTT.

This chain uses TRBV6-2 or TRBV6-3 with TRBJ1-1; D remains ambiguous. The CDR3 extends over 14 amino acids. Trimming pared 6 bases from V and 0 bases from J, leaving 11 bases between. Germline V gives CDR1 MNHEY, CDR2 SVGEGT. The CDR3, as DNA: TGTGCCAGCAGGGCAGACGGGGTGAACACTGAAGCTTTCTTT. Its translation is CASRADGVNTEAFF.

V usage is TRBV27 and J usage is TRBJ1-2; D may be TRBD1 (6 bases). The CDR3 contains 15 residues. The germline V gene encodes CDR1 MNHEY and CDR2 SMNVEV (reference sequence). V lost 4 bases and J 6 bases, leaving 18 bases between the germline ends. CDR3 in DNA: TGTGCCAGCAGTTGGGGCATTGGGGGGCTCGATGGCTACACCTTC. It codes for CASSWGIGGLDGYTF.

The chain recombines TRBV29-1 with TRBJ1-1, with D unresolved. The CDR3 is made up of 12 amino acids. The germline gives CDR1 SQVTM, CDR2 ANQGSEA. V was cut by 6 bases and J by 3 bases, with 11 bases left in between. The CDR3 spells CSVRLSDTEAFF. DNA for the CDR3: TGCAGCGTCCGCTTGAGTGACACTGAAGCTTTCTTT.